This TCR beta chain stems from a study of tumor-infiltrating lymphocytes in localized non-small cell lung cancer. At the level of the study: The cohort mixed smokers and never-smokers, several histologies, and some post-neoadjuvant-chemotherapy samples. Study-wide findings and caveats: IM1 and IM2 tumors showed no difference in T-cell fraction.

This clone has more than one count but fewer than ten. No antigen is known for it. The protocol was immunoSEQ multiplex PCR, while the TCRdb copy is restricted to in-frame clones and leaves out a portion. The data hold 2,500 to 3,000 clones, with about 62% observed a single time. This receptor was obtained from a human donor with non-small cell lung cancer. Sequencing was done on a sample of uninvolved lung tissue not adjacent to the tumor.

The CDR3 DNA is TGTGCCAGCAGTTTACAACAGGGGGCAGGGGCCAACGTCCTGACTTTC. Translating gives CASSLQQGAGANVLTF. The chain carries TRBV28 and TRBJ2-6; TRBD1 aligns across 9 bases. The CDR3 is 16 amino acids. The germline gives CDR1 MDHEN, CDR2 SYDVKM. With 2 bases clipped from V and 4 bases from J, the junction kept 3 bases outside the gene matches.